What follows are 25 T cell receptor beta chains derived from one specimen sequenced in a study of blood T cell repertoires in COVID-19. Here immunoSEQ multiplex PCR was the method, and the copy in TCRdb shows in-frame clones only, minus some. The data show about 110,000 clones, 60% to 80% seen once. Material for sequencing was peripheral blood. These receptors originate from a woman aged 80 or older with active or convalescent COVID-19.

The chain has TRBV15 and TRBJ1-4; the match to TRBD1 covers 7 bases. CDR1 and CDR2 (germline): LNHNV, YYDKDF (reference sequence). The CDR3 length is 12 residues. The V segment lost 11 bases and the J segment 7 bases; nucleotides outside the gene matches: 7. In DNA, the CDR3 is TGTGCCGCTAACAGGGGCGGTGAAAAACTGTTTTTT. Encoded protein: CAANRGGEKLFF.

The V gene is TRBV28, the J gene TRBJ2-1; TRBD2 matches at 8 bases. CDR1 is MDHEN and CDR2 is SYDVKM in the germline V gene. V lost 5 bases and J lost 7; bases outside the gene matches: 16. There are 17 residues in the CDR3. The CDR3 coding sequence is TGTGCCAGCAGTCCCTCGACCGGGACATCGGGAGGGAATGAGCAGTTCTTC. Translated, it gives CASSPSTGTSGGNEQFF.

This chain uses TRBV5-1 with TRBJ2-3; TRBD2 agrees at 12 bases. V lost 4 bases, J lost 5 bases, and 8 bases stayed unmatched. CDR3 size: 16 residues. CDR1 SGHRS and CDR2 YFSETQ come from the germline V gene. CDR3 region: CASSAPLAGGVDTQYF. CDR3 in DNA: TGCGCCAGCAGCGCCCCACTAGCGGGAGGAGTAGATACGCAGTATTTT.

This chain uses TRBV11-2 with TRBJ2-2; TRBD1 might be the D (6 bases). This CDR3 is built from 15 residues. V was pared by 2 bases and J by 0 bases, with 7 bases between. CDR1 is SGHAT and CDR2 is FQNNGV in the germline V gene. CDR3 bases: TGTGCCAGCAGCTTAAAGGGGGCGAACACCGGGGAGCTGTTTTTT. Residues: CASSLKGANTGELFF.

The chain links TRBV14 to TRBJ1-3; D not resolved. In germline, CDR1 is SGHDN, CDR2 FVKESK. The V gene lost 0 bases and the J gene lost 4 bases, with 10 bases spanning the gap. The CDR3 length is 15 residues. CDR3 sequence reads: CASSQDLLLGNTIYF. In nucleotides, the CDR3 is TGTGCCAGCAGCCAAGATCTCCTCTTGGGAAACACCATATATTTT.

This chain uses TRBV7-8 with TRBJ2-7; a possible D gene is TRBD1 (5 bases). V lost 1 base to trimming and J lost 4 bases, with 14 bases between them. CDR1 SGHVS and CDR2 FQNEAQ come from the germline V gene. The CDR3 loop spans 15 amino acids. The CDR3 DNA reads as TGTGCCAGCAGCTTAGGTAGACAGAGATTATACGAGCAGTACTTC. Translation: CASSLGRQRLYEQYF.

The chain uses TRBV2 and TRBJ2-2; TRBD2 agrees at 9 bases. Germline V gene sequence: CDR1 SNHLY, CDR2 FYNNEI. The CDR3 contains 14 residues. Losses at the gene ends were 7 bases for V and 1 base for J; bases not matched to a gene: 1. The DNA for the CDR3 is TGTGCCAGCAAGACTAGCGGGAACACCGGGGAGCTGTTTTTT. Translation: CASKTSGNTGELFF.

The genes are TRBV11-2 and TRBJ2-3; TRBD2 matches at 7 bases. Germline trimming cut 0 bases from V and 4 bases from J; bases unmatched to any gene: 10. The CDR3 consists of 17 residues. Per germline, CDR1 SGHAT and CDR2 FQNNGV. The CDR3 DNA reads as TGTGCCAGCAGCTTAGAAACCCCTAGCGGAGGAGCAGATACGCAGTATTTT. It specifies CASSLETPSGGADTQYF.

The chain joins TRBV27 to TRBJ1-1; maybe TRBD1 (5 bases). The length of the CDR3 is 14 residues. The V end lost 2 bases, the J end lost 0 bases, and 7 bases lay between the germline ends. The germline V gene encodes CDR1 MNHEY and CDR2 SMNVEV (reference sequence). The CDR3 region has the DNA TGTGCCAGCAGTTTAAACAGGATGAACACTGAAGCTTTCTTT. Its translation: CASSLNRMNTEAFF.

The V gene is TRBV18, the J gene TRBJ2-1, with unresolved D. Germline V CDR1 and CDR2: KGHSH, LQKENI. Trimming cost V 1 base and J 4 bases, with 8 bases left between them. This CDR3 spans 14 amino acids. The CDR3 sequence: CASSPRNSYNEQFF. For the CDR3, the DNA is TGTGCCAGCTCACCACGGAACAGTTACAATGAGCAGTTCTTC.

This sequence joins TRBV18 and TRBJ2-3; weak D call: TRBD1 (5 bases). Germline values: CDR1 KGHSH, CDR2 LQKENI. CDR3 length: 16 amino acids. Trimming shortened V by 4 bases and J by 5 bases, and 19 bases separated the two germline ends. This CDR3 is CASSRLRGALGDTQYF. DNA for the CDR3: TGTGCCAGCTCACGCCTAAGGGGTGCCCTCGGAGATACGCAGTATTTT.

The chain recombines TRBV11-2 with TRBJ2-3, with D possibly being TRBD2 (5 bases). Trimming left V 0 bases short and J 0 bases short, with 13 bases between. The germline V gene has CDR1 SGHAT and CDR2 FQNNGV. The CDR3 covers 17 residues. Here the CDR3 DNA reads TGTGCCAGCAGCTTAGATCTGGCTGGACTGAGCACAGATACGCAGTATTTT. It specifies CASSLDLAGLSTDTQYF.

The gene calls are TRBV18 and TRBJ2-7; 15 nucleotides agree with TRBD2. The CDR3 spans 16 residues. CDR1 and CDR2 (germline): KGHSH, LQKENI. The J segment lost 1 base and the V segment lost 2 bases, leaving 0 bases of the junction unmatched. The CDR3 sequence: CASSPGTSGRSYEQYF. The CDR3 DNA reads TGTGCCAGCTCACCAGGGACTAGCGGGAGGTCCTACGAGCAGTACTTC. The full variable domain, rest sourced from reference TRBV18 and TRBJ2-7, is NAGVMQNPRHLVRRRGQEARLRCSPMKGHSHVYWYRQLPEEGLKFMVYLQKENIIDESGMPKERFSAEFPKEGPSILRIQQVVRGDSAAYFCASSPGTSGRSYEQYFGPGTRLTVT.

Only a few counts were recorded for this clone. The chain carries TRBV6-5 and TRBJ2-1, with D perhaps matching TRBD1 (6 bases). Germline loops: CDR1 MNHEY, CDR2 SVGAGI. The CDR3 loop spans 11 amino acids. Trimming removed 9 bases from V and 6 bases from J, with 9 bases in between. This chain's CDR3 is CASQGGNEQFF. CDR3 sequence (DNA): TGTGCCAGTCAAGGGGGCAATGAGCAGTTCTTC.

This chain connects TRBV5-5 to TRBJ1-2; 10 bases fit TRBD1. This CDR3 is built from 14 residues. The junction had 3 bases not matched to a gene; V was cut back by 6 bases and J by 1 base. Germline CDR1 SGHKS, CDR2 YYEKEE (reference sequence). The CDR3 nucleotides read TGTGCCAGCACCCGGACAGGGGGTAACTATGGCTACACCTTC. It translates to CASTRTGGNYGYTF.

The chain uses TRBV27 and TRBJ2-1, with 9 bases aligning to TRBD2. CDR3 length: 17 residues. The J segment lost 5 bases and the V segment lost 0 bases, leaving 8 bases of the junction unmatched. Germline CDR1 and CDR2: MNHEY and SMNVEV (reference sequence). CDR3 protein: CASSLSARVAGDNEQFF. CDR3 nucleotides: TGTGCCAGCAGTTTATCGGCTCGGGTAGCGGGAGACAATGAGCAGTTCTTC.

This clone has just one count. The V gene is TRBV11-1, the J gene TRBJ2-7; the match to TRBD2 covers 9 bases. The V gene end was trimmed by 4 bases and the J gene end by 4 bases; junction bases not matched to a gene: 5. The CDR3 consists of 14 residues. Germline V gene data show CDR1 as SGHAT and CDR2 as FQDESV (reference sequence). CDR3 sequence reads: CASSYRLAEYEQYF. CDR3 bases: TGTGCCAGCAGCTACCGACTAGCGGAATACGAGCAGTACTTC.

The chain recombines TRBV2 with TRBJ2-3; D may be TRBD1 (6 bases). The germline V gene encodes CDR1 SNHLY and CDR2 FYNNEI. V dropped 6 bases and J dropped 0 bases, with 10 bases sitting between them. The CDR3 runs to 14 residues. Here the CDR3 reads CASRQGPSTDTQYF. Written as DNA, the CDR3 is TGTGCCAGCAGACAGGGCCCTAGCACAGATACGCAGTATTTT.

The chain links TRBV4-1 to TRBJ1-2; D gene ambiguous. The germline V and J ends were trimmed by 4 bases and 3 bases, with 15 bases remaining between them. The CDR3 is made up of 15 amino acids. Per the germline V gene, CDR1 is MGHRA and CDR2 is YSYEKL. CDR3: CASSPDGNMDYGYTF. In DNA, the CDR3 is TGCGCCAGCAGCCCCGACGGGAATATGGACTATGGCTACACCTTC.

This clone was counted only a few times. The rearrangement links TRBV24-1 to TRBJ2-2, with a tentative D call TRBD1 (6 bases). Germline-derived CDR1 and CDR2 are KGHDR and SFDVKD. This CDR3 contains 17 residues. Trimming shortened V by 4 bases and J by 0 bases, and 14 bases separated the two germline ends. DNA of the CDR3: TGTGCCACCAGTGACAAAACCGGGACAACGAACACCGGGGAGCTGTTTTTT. Translation gives CATSDKTGTTNTGELFF.

This CDR3 is CASSALGLAGVGPFTDTQYF. The CDR3 DNA sequence: TGTGCCAGTAGTGCTTTGGGACTAGCGGGAGTCGGGCCTTTCACAGATACGCAGTATTTT. This chain uses TRBV19 with TRBJ2-3, with 14 bases lining up with TRBD2. With V trimmed by 5 bases and J by 2 bases, 15 bases remained unmatched. The CDR3 covers 20 residues. Germline V gives CDR1 LNHDA, CDR2 SQIVND (reference sequence).

The chain employs TRBV5-1 and TRBJ2-7; the D gene is possibly TRBD1 (6 bases). V lost 4 bases, J lost 0 bases, and 14 bases lay in between. Germline V gene lookup returns CDR1 SGHRS and CDR2 YFSETQ. There are 15 residues in the CDR3. The CDR3 bases are TGCGCCAGCAGCGGAACCCAGGGGAGCTCCTACGAGCAGTACTTC. Translated, it gives CASSGTQGSSYEQYF.

The chain uses TRBV4-1 and TRBJ1-2; TRBD1 matches at 7 bases. The CDR3 is 15 residues long. The germline V gene has CDR1 MGHRA and CDR2 YSYEKL. J was trimmed by 1 base and V by 4 bases; bases with no gene match: 6. CDR3 DNA sequence: TGCGCCAGCAGCCGCCCGACAGGGAGTAACTATGGCTACACCTTC. It is translated as CASSRPTGSNYGYTF.

V gene TRBV6-5 combines with J gene TRBJ1-5; D might be TRBD1 (6 bases). Trimming took off 5 bases at V and 6 bases at J, with 11 bases between the two ends. CDR1 and CDR2 (germline): MNHEY, SVGAGI. The CDR3 spans 13 residues. The CDR3 DNA sequence: TGTGCCAGCAGTCTGGACAGTAGTCAGCCCCAGCATTTT. It codes for CASSLDSSQPQHF.

The chain couples TRBV5-1 to TRBJ1-2; 10 bases agree with TRBD1. This CDR3 spans 16 amino acids. Germline V gene lookup returns CDR1 SGHRS and CDR2 YFSETQ. Trimming took 4 bases from V and 2 from J; bases not matched to a gene: 8. CDR3 coding DNA: TGCGCCAGCAGCACGGGACAGGGGCAGACCAACTATGGCTACACCTTC. This gives the protein CASSTGQGQTNYGYTF.